The rows below give T cell receptor beta chains drawn from one sample of a study of blood T cell repertoires in COVID-19. Method: immunoSEQ multiplex PCR; TCRdb's copy keeps in-frame clones and lacks some. The table lists hundreds of thousands of clones, about four fifths of them singletons. Sequencing input: peripheral blood. These TCRs come from an elderly woman with COVID-19, enrolled during active disease. Both conserved end residues are trimmed from each CDR3. Clone size is stated in some rows and not others, as once, few, many or a class when expanded.

v_gene	abundance	CDR3aa
TRBV5-4	NA	ASSLVTGGREAF
TRBV5-4	few	ASSFMQGSPNTEAF
TRBV29-1	NA	SVGHGYEAF
TRBV19	NA	ASSISLTGDPGYT
TRBV19	once	ASRDPNRGAGNTIY
TRBV7-6	NA	ASSLLQGPGNTIY
TRBV9	NA	ASSPRLAGAYNEQF
TRBV3-1/TRBV3-2	NA	ASSHATGEDGYT
TRBV7-3	few	ASSNGALNTEAF
TRBV7-9	NA	ASSRSGYTGELF
TRBV5-5	NA	ASSRGQNTEAF
TRBV7-3	NA	ASSQDTGELF
TRBV5-1	NA	ASTDSNYGYT
TRBV28	NA	ASSTSGSAYNEQF
TRBV18	NA	ASSPRPDIEPQH
TRBV19	NA	ASSDNYRAAGSGANVLT
TRBV5-8	few	ASSLDRGGWSNQPQH
TRBV7-2	once	ASSERAGQLQAF
TRBV5-1	NA	ASSSSGDTQY
TRBV9	NA	ASSVAAVTGELF
TRBV18	few	ASSPWGGRRYT
TRBV30	NA	AWSVPAGNTIY
TRBV6-6	NA	ASSYTPVRGEKLF
TRBV30	NA	AWRAGGPKF
TRBV11-3	NA	ASSLAGGGRETQY
TRBV9	NA	ASTPTPLPNTEAF
TRBV19	NA	ASSILPRGTYNEQF
TRBV6-6	NA	ASSYWRGYT
TRBV28	NA	ASRQTGGTEAF
TRBV7-9	once	ASSYGVGDTQY
TRBV27	NA	ASSPPGAYEQY
TRBV4-3	NA	ASSQDLIAAGDGETQY
TRBV27	once	ATSRVSNQPQH
TRBV6-6	NA	ASRVAAKNEQF
TRBV28	NA	AWGDLNTGELF
TRBV12-3/TRBV12-4	NA	ASSFSQDWEAF
TRBV6-5	NA	ASRINQGGYT
TRBV5-8	NA	ASSLNRGRSTGELF
TRBV2	NA	ASRDPGTGGHEQY
TRBV28	NA	ASSLHRRDYAEKLF
TRBV5-1	NA	ASSLGGSSYEQY
TRBV28	NA	ASSFSTGTYEQY
TRBV6-5	NA	ASSTGIYGYT
TRBV2	NA	ASSEGRYGYT
TRBV12-3/TRBV12-4	NA	ASSLFPISPLH
TRBV18	once	ASSPLGTRNTEAF
TRBV4-2	NA	ASSQAFSEPYEQY
TRBV25-1	NA	ASSGPRQGINYGYT
TRBV15	NA	ATSRGLLPGGQGPSGYT
TRBV19	few	ASSTQSGTRLH
TRBV18	NA	ASSPLQGRTTNEKLF
TRBV29-1	NA	SVVVDRRTEAF